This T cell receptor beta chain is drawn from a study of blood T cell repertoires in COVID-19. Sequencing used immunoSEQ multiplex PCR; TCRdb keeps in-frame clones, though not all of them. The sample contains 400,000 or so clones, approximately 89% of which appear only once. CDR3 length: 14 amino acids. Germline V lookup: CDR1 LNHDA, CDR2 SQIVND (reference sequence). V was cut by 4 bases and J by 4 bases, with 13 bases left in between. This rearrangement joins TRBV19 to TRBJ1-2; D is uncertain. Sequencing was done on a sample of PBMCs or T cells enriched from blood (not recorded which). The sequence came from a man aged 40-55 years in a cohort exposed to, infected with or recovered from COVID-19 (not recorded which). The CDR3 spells CASSTPEGSYGYTF. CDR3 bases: TGTGCCAGTAGTACCCCTGAGGGTAGCTATGGCTACACCTTC. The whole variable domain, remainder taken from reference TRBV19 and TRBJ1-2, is DGGITQSPKYLFRKEGQNVTLSCEQNLNHDAMYWYRQDPGQGLRLIYYSQIVNDFQKGDIAEGYSVSREKKESFPLTVTSAQKNPTAFYLCASSTPEGSYGYTFGSGTRLTVV.